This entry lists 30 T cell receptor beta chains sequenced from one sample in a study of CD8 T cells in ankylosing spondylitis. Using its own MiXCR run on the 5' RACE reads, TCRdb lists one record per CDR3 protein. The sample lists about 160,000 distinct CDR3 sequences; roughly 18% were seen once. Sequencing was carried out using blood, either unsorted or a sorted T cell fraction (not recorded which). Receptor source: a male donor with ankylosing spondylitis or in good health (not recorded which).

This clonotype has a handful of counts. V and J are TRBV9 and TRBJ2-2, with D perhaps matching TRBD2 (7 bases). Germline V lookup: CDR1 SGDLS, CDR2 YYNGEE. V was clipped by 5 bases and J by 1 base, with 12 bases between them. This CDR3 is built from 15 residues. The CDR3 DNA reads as TGTGCCAGCAGGAGGGGGGGAGTGAACACCGGGGAGCTGTTTTTT. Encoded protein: CASRRGGVNTGELFF.

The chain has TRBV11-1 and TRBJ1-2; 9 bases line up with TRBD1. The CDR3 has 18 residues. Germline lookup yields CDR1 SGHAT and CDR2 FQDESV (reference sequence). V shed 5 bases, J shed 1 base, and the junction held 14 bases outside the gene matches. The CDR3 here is CASSAHVGQGIVNYGYTF. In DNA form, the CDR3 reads TGTGCCAGCAGCGCCCACGTCGGACAGGGGATTGTTAACTATGGCTACACCTTC.

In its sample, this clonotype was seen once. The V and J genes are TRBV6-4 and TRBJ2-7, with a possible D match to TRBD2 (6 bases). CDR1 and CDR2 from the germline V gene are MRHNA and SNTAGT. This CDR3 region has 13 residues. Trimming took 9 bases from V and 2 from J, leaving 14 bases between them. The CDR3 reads CASRDSGTYEQYF. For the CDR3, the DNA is TGTGCCAGTCGGGACTCGGGAACCTACGAGCAGTACTTC.

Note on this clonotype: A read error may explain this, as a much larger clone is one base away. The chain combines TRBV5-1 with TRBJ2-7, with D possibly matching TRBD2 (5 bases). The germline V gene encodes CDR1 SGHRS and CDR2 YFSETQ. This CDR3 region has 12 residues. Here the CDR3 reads CTSSSPREEQYF. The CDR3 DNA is TGCACCAGCAGCTCCCCACGGGAAGAGCAGTACTTC.

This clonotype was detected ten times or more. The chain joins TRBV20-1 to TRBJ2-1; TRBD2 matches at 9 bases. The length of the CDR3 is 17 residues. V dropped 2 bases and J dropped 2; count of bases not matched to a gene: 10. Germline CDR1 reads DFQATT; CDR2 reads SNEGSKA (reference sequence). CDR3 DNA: TGCAGTGCTAGAAAGGGCTCTGGCGGGAGGGCCTACAATGAGCAGTTCTTC. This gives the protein CSARKGSGGRAYNEQFF.

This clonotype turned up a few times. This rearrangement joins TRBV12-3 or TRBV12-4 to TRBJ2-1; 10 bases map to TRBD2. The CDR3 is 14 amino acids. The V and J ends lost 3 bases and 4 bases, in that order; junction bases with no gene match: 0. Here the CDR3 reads CASSFSGGYNEQFF. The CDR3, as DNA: TGTGCCAGCAGTTTTAGCGGGGGGTACAATGAGCAGTTCTTC.

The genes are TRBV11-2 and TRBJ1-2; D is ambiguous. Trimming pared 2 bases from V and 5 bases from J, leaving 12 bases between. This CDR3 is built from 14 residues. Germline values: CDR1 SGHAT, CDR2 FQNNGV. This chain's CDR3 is CASSLSNGAYGYTF. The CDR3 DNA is TGTGCCAGCAGCTTATCCAACGGCGCTTATGGCTACACCTTC. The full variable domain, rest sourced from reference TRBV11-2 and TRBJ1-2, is EAGVAQSPRYKIIEKRQSVAFWCNPISGHATLYWYQQILGQGPKLLIQFQNNGVVDDSQLPKDRFSAERLKGVDSTLKIQPAKLEDSAVYLCASSLSNGAYGYTFGSGTRLTVV.

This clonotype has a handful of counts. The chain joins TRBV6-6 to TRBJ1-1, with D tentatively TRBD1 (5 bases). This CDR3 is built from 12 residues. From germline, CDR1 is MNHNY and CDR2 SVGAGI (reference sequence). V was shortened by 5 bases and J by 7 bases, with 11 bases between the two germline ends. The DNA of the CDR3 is TGTGCCAGCAGTAATCGGGACGGTGAAGCTTTCTTT. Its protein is CASSNRDGEAFF.

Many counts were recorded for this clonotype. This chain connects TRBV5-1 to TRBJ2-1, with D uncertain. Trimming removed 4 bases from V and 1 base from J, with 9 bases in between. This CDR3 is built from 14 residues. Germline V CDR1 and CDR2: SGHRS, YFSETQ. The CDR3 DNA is TGCGCCAGCAGCGAGACACAATCCTACAATGAGCAGTTCTTC. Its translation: CASSETQSYNEQFF.

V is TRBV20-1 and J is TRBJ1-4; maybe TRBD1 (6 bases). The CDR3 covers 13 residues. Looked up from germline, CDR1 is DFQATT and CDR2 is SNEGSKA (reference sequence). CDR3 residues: CTPSGAGVGKLFF. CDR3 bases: TGCACTCCAAGTGGGGCAGGGGTTGGAAAACTGTTTTTT.

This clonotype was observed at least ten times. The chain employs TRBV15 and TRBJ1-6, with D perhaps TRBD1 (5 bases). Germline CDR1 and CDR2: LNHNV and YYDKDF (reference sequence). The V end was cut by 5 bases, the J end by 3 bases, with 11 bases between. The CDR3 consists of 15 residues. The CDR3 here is CATSGRDGYNSPLHF. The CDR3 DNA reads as TGTGCCACCAGCGGCCGGGACGGCTATAATTCACCCCTCCACTTT.

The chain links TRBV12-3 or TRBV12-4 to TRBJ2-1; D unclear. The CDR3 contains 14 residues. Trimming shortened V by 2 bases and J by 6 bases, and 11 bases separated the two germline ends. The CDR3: CASSLSVASNEQFF. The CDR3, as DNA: TGTGCCAGCAGTTTATCCGTAGCTAGCAATGAGCAGTTCTTC.

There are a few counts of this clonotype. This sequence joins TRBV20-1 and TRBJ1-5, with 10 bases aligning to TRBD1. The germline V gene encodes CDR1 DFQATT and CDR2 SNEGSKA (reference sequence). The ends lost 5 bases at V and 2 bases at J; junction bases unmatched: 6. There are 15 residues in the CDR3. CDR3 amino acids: CSAGGGTGGNQPQHF. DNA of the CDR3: TGCAGTGCTGGGGGAGGGACAGGGGGCAATCAGCCCCAGCATTTT.

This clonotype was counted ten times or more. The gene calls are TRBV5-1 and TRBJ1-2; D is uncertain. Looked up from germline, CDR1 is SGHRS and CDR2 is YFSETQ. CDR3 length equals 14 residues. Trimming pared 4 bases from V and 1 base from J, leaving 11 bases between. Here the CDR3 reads CASSAGLVNYGYTF. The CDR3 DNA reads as TGCGCCAGCAGCGCCGGACTGGTTAACTATGGCTACACCTTC.

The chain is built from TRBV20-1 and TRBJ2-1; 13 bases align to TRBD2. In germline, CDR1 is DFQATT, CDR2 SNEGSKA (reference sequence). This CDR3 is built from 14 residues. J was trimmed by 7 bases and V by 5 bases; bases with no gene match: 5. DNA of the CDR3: TGCAGTGCTTGTGGGACTAGCGGGGCAAATGAGCAGTTCTTC. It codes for CSACGTSGANEQFF.

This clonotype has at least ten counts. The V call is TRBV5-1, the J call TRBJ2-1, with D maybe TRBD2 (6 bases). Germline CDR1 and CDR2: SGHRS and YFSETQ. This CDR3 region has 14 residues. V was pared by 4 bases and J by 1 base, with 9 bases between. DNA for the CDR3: TGCGCCAGCAGCCCTGGGGGGTCCTACAATGAGCAGTTCTTC. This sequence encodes CASSPGGSYNEQFF. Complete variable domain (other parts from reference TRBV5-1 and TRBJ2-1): KAGVTQTPRYLIKTRGQQVTLSCSPISGHRSVSWYQQTPGQGLQFLFEYFSETQRNKGNFPGRFSGRQFSNSRSEMNVSTLELGDSALYLCASSPGGSYNEQFFGPGTRLTVL.

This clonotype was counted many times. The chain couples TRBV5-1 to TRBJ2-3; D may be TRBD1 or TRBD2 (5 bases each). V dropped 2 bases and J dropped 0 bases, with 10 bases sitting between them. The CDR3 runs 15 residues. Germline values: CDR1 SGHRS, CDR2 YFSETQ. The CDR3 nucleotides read TGCGCCAGCAGCTTTGGGGGACGGAGCACAGATACGCAGTATTTT. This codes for CASSFGGRSTDTQYF. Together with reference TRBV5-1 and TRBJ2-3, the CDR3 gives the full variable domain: KAGVTQTPRYLIKTRGQQVTLSCSPISGHRSVSWYQQTPGQGLQFLFEYFSETQRNKGNFPGRFSGRQFSNSRSEMNVSTLELGDSALYLCASSFGGRSTDTQYFGPGTRLTVL.

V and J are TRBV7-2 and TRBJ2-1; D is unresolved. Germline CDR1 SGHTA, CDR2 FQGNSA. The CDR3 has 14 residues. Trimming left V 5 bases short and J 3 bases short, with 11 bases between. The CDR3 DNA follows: TGTGCCAGCAGCCAGGTCCCTCGCTACAATGAGCAGTTCTTC. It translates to CASSQVPRYNEQFF.

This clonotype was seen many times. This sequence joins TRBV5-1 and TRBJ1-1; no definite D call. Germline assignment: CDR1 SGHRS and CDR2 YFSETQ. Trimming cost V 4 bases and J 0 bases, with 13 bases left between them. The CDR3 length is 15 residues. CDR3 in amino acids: CASSPSVSMNTEAFF. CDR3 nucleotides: TGCGCCAGCAGCCCCAGTGTATCGATGAACACTGAAGCTTTCTTT.

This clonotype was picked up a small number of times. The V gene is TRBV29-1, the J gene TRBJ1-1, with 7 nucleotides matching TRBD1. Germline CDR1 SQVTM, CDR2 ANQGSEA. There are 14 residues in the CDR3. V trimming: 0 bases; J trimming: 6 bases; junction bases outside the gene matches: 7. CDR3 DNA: TGCAGCGTTGAAGAGAGAGGCAGGGGGTCTGAAGCTTTCTTT. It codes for CSVEERGRGSEAFF.

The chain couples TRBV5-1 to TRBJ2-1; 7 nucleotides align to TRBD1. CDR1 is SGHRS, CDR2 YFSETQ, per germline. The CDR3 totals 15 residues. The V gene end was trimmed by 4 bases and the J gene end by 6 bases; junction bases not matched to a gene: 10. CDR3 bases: TGCGCCAGCAGCCCGCCCGGGACAGCGGTCAATGAGCAGTTCTTC. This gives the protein CASSPPGTAVNEQFF.

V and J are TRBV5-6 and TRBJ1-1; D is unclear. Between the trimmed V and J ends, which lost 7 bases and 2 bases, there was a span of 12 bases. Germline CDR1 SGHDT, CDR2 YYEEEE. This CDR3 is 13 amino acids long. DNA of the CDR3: TGTGCCAGCTGTTGGGTCGGCAACACTGAAGCTTTCTTT. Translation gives CASCWVGNTEAFF.

CDR3 region: CASSSTGGQNTEAFF. CDR3 coding DNA: TGCGCCAGCAGCTCGACAGGGGGCCAGAACACTGAAGCTTTCTTT. The V gene is TRBV5-1, the J gene TRBJ1-1; 10 positions match TRBD1. The CDR3 is 15 amino acids. V shed 3 bases, J shed 1 base, and the junction held 3 bases outside the gene matches. From germline, CDR1 is SGHRS and CDR2 YFSETQ.

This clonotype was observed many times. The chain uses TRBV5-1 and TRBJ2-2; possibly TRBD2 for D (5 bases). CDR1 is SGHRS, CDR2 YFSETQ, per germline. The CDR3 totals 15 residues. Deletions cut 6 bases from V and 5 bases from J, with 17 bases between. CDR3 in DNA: TGCGCCAGCACAGAAGGAGGCATGGGGACCGGGGAGCTGTTTTTT. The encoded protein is CASTEGGMGTGELFF.

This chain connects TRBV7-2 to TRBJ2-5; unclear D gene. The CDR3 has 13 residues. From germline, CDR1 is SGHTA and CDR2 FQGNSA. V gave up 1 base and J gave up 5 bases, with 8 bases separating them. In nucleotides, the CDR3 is TGTGCCAGCAGCTTAGAGGATCGGGAGACCCAGTACTTC. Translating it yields CASSLEDRETQYF.

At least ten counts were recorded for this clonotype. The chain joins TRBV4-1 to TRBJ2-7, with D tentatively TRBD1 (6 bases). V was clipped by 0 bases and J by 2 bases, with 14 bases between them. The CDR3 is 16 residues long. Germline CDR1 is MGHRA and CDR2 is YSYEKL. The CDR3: CASSQDYTGPTYEQYF. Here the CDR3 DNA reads TGCGCCAGCAGCCAAGATTACACAGGGCCTACCTACGAGCAGTACTTC.

CDR3 DNA: TGTGCCTGGAGTGAAGGGACAGGACTTCGCACAGATACGCAGTATTTT. Translating it yields CAWSEGTGLRTDTQYF. V is TRBV30 and J is TRBJ2-3, with 8 bases aligning to TRBD1. CDR1 GTSNPN and CDR2 SVGIG come from the germline V gene (reference sequence). This CDR3 spans 16 amino acids. J gave up 1 base and V 1 base, and 7 bases lay outside the gene matches.

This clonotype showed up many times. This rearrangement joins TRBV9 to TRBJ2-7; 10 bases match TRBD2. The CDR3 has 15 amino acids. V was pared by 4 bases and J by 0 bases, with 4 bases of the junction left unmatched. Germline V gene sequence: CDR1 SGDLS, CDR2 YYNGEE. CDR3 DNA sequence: TGTGCCAGCAGCAAGGGACTAGCGAGCTCCTACGAGCAGTACTTC. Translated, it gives CASSKGLASSYEQYF.

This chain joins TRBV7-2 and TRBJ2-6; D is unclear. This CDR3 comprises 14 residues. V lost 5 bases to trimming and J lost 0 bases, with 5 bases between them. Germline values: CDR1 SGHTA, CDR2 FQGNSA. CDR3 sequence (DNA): TGTGCCAGCAGCGCCCGCTCTGGGGCCAACGTCCTGACTTTC. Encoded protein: CASSARSGANVLTF.

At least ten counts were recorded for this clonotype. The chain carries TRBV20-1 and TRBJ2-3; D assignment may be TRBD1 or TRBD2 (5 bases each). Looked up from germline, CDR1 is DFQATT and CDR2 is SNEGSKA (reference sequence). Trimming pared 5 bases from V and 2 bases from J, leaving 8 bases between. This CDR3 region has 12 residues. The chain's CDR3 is CSARDHTDTQYF. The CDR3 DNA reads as TGCAGTGCTCGGGACCACACAGATACGCAGTATTTT.